These 22 T cell receptor beta chains originate from one sample sequenced in a study of vaccination and CD4 T cells after COVID-19. Their cognate antigens are unknown. Treatment denoted: roughly ten-day PBMC culture with coronavirus spike peptide pools or control peptides (ViraFEST assay). With the Oncomine TCR Beta short-read assay, DNA from cultured CD4+ T cells was sequenced. TCRdb independently ran MiXCR on the PCR reads; one entry per CDR3 protein. The repertoire holds some 21,000 distinct CDR3 sequences, with roughly half as singletons. Material: CD4+ T cells from blood, cultured in vitro. These receptors were collected from a human donor who had recovered from COVID-19.

J is TRBJ2-3 and V is TRBV10-2, with TRBD2 matching over 10 bases. V trimming: 7 bases; J trimming: 3 bases; junction bases outside the gene matches: 7. The germline CDR1 and CDR2 sequences are WSHSY and SAAADI. This CDR3 region has 15 residues. CDR3 bases: TGCGCCAGCAAGGTAGAACTAGCGGGGACAGATACGCAGTATTTT. Translation gives CASKVELAGTDTQYF.

The chain joins TRBV27 to TRBJ2-1, with 8 bases that match TRBD2. The CDR3 contains 14 residues. J gave up 5 bases and V 3 bases, and 3 bases lay outside the gene matches. Per germline, CDR1 MNHEY and CDR2 SMNVEV (reference sequence). CDR3 DNA sequence: TGTGCCAGCAGTTTGCGGGGGGTGGACAATGAGCAGTTCTTC. Translated, it gives CASSLRGVDNEQFF.

This clonotype has only a few counts. The chain couples TRBV20-1 to TRBJ2-7; no clear D gene. CDR1 DFQATT and CDR2 SNEGSKA come from the germline V gene (reference sequence). The CDR3 extends over 13 amino acids. Trimming removed 6 bases from V and 4 bases from J, with 16 bases in between. The CDR3 bases are TGCAGTGCCGGTCTTCCCGGGTCATACGAGCAGTACTTC. Translated, it gives CSAGLPGSYEQYF.

The CDR3 DNA is TGTGCCAGCAGTGAAGCGCTGCCAGGGAGGGGAAACACCATATATTTT. Translating gives CASSEALPGRGNTIYF. This sequence joins TRBV6-1 and TRBJ1-3; tentatively, D is TRBD1 (5 bases). Germline V lookup: CDR1 MNHNS, CDR2 SASEGT. The CDR3 is 16 residues long. Deletions cut 0 bases from V and 4 bases from J, with 13 bases between.

In nucleotides, the CDR3 is TGTGCCAGCACCTCGGGGGAGACCCAGTACTTC. It codes for CASTSGETQYF. This chain links TRBV6-1 with TRBJ2-5, with D tentatively TRBD2 (5 bases). The germline V and J ends were trimmed by 7 bases and 5 bases, with 8 bases remaining between them. The CDR3 spans 11 residues. Per the germline V gene, CDR1 is MNHNS and CDR2 is SASEGT.

V gene TRBV20-1 combines with J gene TRBJ1-6, with D possibly matching TRBD1 (5 bases). The CDR3 totals 13 residues. Trimming removed 5 bases from V and 8 bases from J, with 13 bases in between. Germline CDR1 is DFQATT and CDR2 is SNEGSKA (reference sequence). This chain's CDR3 is CSAFRDLDSPLHF. CDR3 DNA: TGCAGTGCTTTTAGGGACTTGGATTCACCCCTCCACTTT.

The sample holds a few counts of this clonotype. This chain connects TRBV20-1 to TRBJ2-5, with 13 positions matching TRBD2. CDR1 DFQATT and CDR2 SNEGSKA come from the germline V gene (reference sequence). The CDR3 sequence is 15 residues long. The V and J ends lost 5 bases and 5 bases, in that order; junction bases with no gene match: 8. The CDR3 DNA reads TGCAGTGCTCCTAGGACTAGCGGGAGCCGGGAGACCCAGTACTTC. It translates to CSAPRTSGSRETQYF.

This clonotype came up once. The V gene is TRBV29-1, the J gene TRBJ1-5, with D unclear. Trimming took off 4 bases at V and 2 bases at J, with 6 bases between the two ends. Germline V gene lookup returns CDR1 SQVTM and CDR2 ANQGSEA. CDR3 length: 12 residues. The chain's CDR3 is CSVGYGNQPQHF. In nucleotides, the CDR3 is TGCAGCGTTGGCTACGGCAATCAGCCCCAGCATTTT.

The chain uses TRBV19 and TRBJ2-5; D could derive from TRBD1 or TRBD2 (5 bases each). Trimming took 3 bases from V and 4 from J, leaving 9 bases between them. Germline V gene data show CDR1 as LNHDA and CDR2 as SQIVND (reference sequence). This CDR3 comprises 13 residues. The CDR3 loop is CASSIRDGETQYF. The CDR3 bases are TGTGCCAGTAGTATCAGGGACGGAGAGACCCAGTACTTC.

The V call is TRBV24-1, the J call TRBJ2-1, with 8 bases identical to TRBD2. In germline, CDR1 is KGHDR, CDR2 SFDVKD. Losses at the gene ends were 4 bases for V and 2 bases for J; bases not matched to a gene: 9. This CDR3 is 17 amino acids long. The CDR3 loop is CATSEGGLGLTYNEQFF. The CDR3 bases are TGTGCCACCAGTGAAGGGGGACTAGGCCTAACCTACAATGAGCAGTTCTTC.

The rearrangement uses TRBV6-2 or TRBV6-3 and TRBJ1-5; tentatively, D is TRBD1 (6 bases). Germline lookup yields CDR1 MNHEY and CDR2 SVGEGT. This CDR3 has 14 residues. Trimming removed 5 bases from V and 5 bases from J, with 13 bases in between. As DNA, the CDR3 is TGTGCCAGCAGTAACCAGGGGAACCATCAGCCCCAGCATTTT. As protein: CASSNQGNHQPQHF.

This clonotype has more than one count but fewer than ten. The V gene is TRBV20-1, the J gene TRBJ2-4, with TRBD2 matching over 12 bases. Germline values: CDR1 DFQATT, CDR2 SNEGSKA (reference sequence). V was clipped by 4 bases and J by 10 bases; unmatched bases: 11. There are 15 residues in the CDR3. In nucleotides, the CDR3 is TGCAGTGCTACCGAGCCGGGACTAGCGGGCAGTATTCAGTACTTC. Its translation: CSATEPGLAGSIQYF.

This chain uses TRBV5-4 with TRBJ1-1; a weak D match, TRBD1 (5 bases). V was shortened by 2 bases and J by 5 bases, with 13 bases between the two germline ends. The germline V gene encodes CDR1 SGHNT and CDR2 YYREEE (reference sequence). There are 14 residues in the CDR3. The CDR3 spells CASSLAGSRTEAFF. The DNA for the CDR3 is TGTGCCAGCAGCTTAGCAGGGAGTCGGACTGAAGCTTTCTTT.

This chain uses TRBV24-1 with TRBJ2-1; 9 bases map to TRBD2. After removal of 3 bases from V and 7 bases from J, the junction contained 6 bases not matched to a gene. CDR1 and CDR2 from the germline V gene are KGHDR and SFDVKD. The CDR3 runs 15 residues. CDR3 in DNA: TGTGCCACCAGTGATGAACCGGGACTAGCTAATGAGCAGTTCTTC. This codes for CATSDEPGLANEQFF.

This chain links TRBV5-1 with TRBJ2-2; D is unresolved. Deletions cut 4 bases from V and 1 base from J, with 5 bases between. The CDR3 contains 13 residues. Germline V lookup: CDR1 SGHRS, CDR2 YFSETQ. CDR3 in DNA: TGCGCCAGCAGCCCTCAGAACACCGGGGAGCTGTTTTTT. Translation: CASSPQNTGELFF.

In this sample, this clonotype turned up a few times. The chain has TRBV24-1 and TRBJ1-2; D uncertain. The CDR3 runs to 13 residues. Germline V gene sequence: CDR1 KGHDR, CDR2 SFDVKD. The V end lost 7 bases, the J end lost 2 bases, and 10 bases lay between the germline ends. CDR3 protein: CATSQGLNYGYTF. In nucleotides, the CDR3 is TGTGCCACCAGCCAAGGACTGAACTATGGCTACACCTTC.

In its sample, this clonotype was seen a few times. This chain links TRBV20-1 with TRBJ1-2; D ambiguous. Trimming stripped 5 bases from V and 5 bases from J, with 15 bases between. The germline V gene encodes CDR1 DFQATT and CDR2 SNEGSKA (reference sequence). CDR3 length: 13 residues. In DNA, the CDR3 is TGCAGTGCTTGGGATCCTACAAGTTATGGCTACACCTTC. Protein product: CSAWDPTSYGYTF.

V is TRBV6-5 and J is TRBJ1-2, with unresolved D. The CDR3 length is 16 residues. Germline V lookup: CDR1 MNHEY, CDR2 SVGAGI. The ends were cut back, 2 bases at V and 5 bases at J, with 18 bases in the middle. Here the CDR3 DNA reads TGTGCCAGCAGTTACCGGGCAGATCGGGCGTGGTATGGCTACACCTTC. Its protein product is CASSYRADRAWYGYTF.

The chain uses TRBV6-5 and TRBJ1-3; D is uncertain. This CDR3 is built from 15 residues. Trimming cost V 0 bases and J 3 bases, with 9 bases left between them. Germline-derived CDR1 and CDR2 are MNHEY and SVGAGI. CDR3 sequence reads: CASSYSSGLGNTIYF. DNA for the CDR3: TGTGCCAGCAGTTACTCGTCAGGTCTTGGAAACACCATATATTTT.

The chain recombines TRBV4-2 with TRBJ1-5, with D maybe TRBD1 (6 bases). The germline V gene has CDR1 LGHNA and CDR2 YNFKEQ. The CDR3 loop spans 17 amino acids. Trimming removed 0 bases from V and 0 bases from J, with 12 bases in between. In DNA form, the CDR3 reads TGTGCCAGCAGCCAAGATCAAGGGACACATAGCAATCAGCCCCAGCATTTT. This encodes CASSQDQGTHSNQPQHF.

The J gene is TRBJ1-6, the V gene TRBV30; D is uncertain. V lost 0 bases, J lost 4 bases, and 7 bases lay in between. CDR3 length: 14 amino acids. Germline lookup yields CDR1 GTSNPN and CDR2 SVGIG (reference sequence). Here the CDR3 DNA reads TGTGCCTGGAGTGTATTGATATATAATTCACCCCTCCACTTT. As protein: CAWSVLIYNSPLHF.

The rearrangement joins TRBV6-2 or TRBV6-3 to TRBJ2-1; maybe TRBD2 (6 bases). Germline lookup yields CDR1 MNHEY and CDR2 SVGEGT. This CDR3 comprises 12 residues. Trimming took off 10 bases at V and 10 bases at J, with 17 bases between the two ends. As DNA, the CDR3 is TGTGCCACCCTACGGGGAGGAGGGGAGCAGTTCTTC. Translated, it gives CATLRGGGEQFF.